This T cell receptor (beta chain) emerged from a study of blood T cell repertoires in COVID-19. Study-level information: PBMCs, B-cell-depleted T cells, or T cells provided the cDNA or gDNA that made up the material.

Authors' data handling: Counts of nucleated cells, estimated from reference gene primer amplification, were obtained. Using immunoSEQ multiplex PCR, the repertoire was profiled, and TCRdb retains in-frame clones only, with some absent. V, J and clone size derive from that table, while D and trimming were established from the DNA sequence. The sample records roughly 100,000 clones, about nine tenths being singletons. Sequencing used peripheral blood. This TCR was recovered from a man younger than 30 with COVID-19, enrolled during active disease.

The CDR3 DNA is TGTGCCAGCAGCCCCGGGGATTACTATAATTCACCCCTCCACTTT. This sequence encodes CASSPGDYYNSPLHF. The chain carries TRBV6-5 and TRBJ1-6; D is undetermined. The V and J ends lost 6 bases and 3 bases respectively, with 12 bases between them. Germline CDR1 and CDR2: MNHEY and SVGAGI. The CDR3 totals 15 residues.